This T cell receptor beta chain was sequenced for a study of shared clonotypes between healthy human individuals. In the study overall: For every donor, three CD4 naive, three CD4 memory, two CD8 naive and one CD8 memory plates were used.

The repertoire was sequenced with immunoSEQ multiplex PCR; TCRdb's copy has only in-frame clones and lacks some. The profile covers 2.3 million or so clones, with approximately 95% appearing a single time and about 0.39% taken by the ten largest. Study-level findings and limits: Read depth was anticipated to influence clonotype sharing among donors.

J lost 1 base, V lost 4 bases, and 3 bases had no gene match. CDR3 length: 15 amino acids. Germline values: CDR1 SEHNR, CDR2 FQNEAQ (reference sequence). As concerns this clone: Its antigen is not known.

Partitioning of CD4+ cells yielded a CD45RA+ naive subset and a CD45RA-negative memory subset. This TCR derives from a man aged 18-30 years in good health. Some clones in this sample may be carry-over from other donors' samples. Sequenced material: naive CD4+ T cells from PBMCs. Documented subset: CD45RA+ positively selected. The gene calls are TRBV7-9 and TRBJ2-3; the match to TRBD2 covers 9 bases. CDR3 in DNA: TGTGCCAGCAGCTCGCCTAGCGGGGGCACAGATACGCAGTATTTT. It yields the protein CASSSPSGGTDTQYF.